This T cell receptor (beta chain) was sequenced in a study of T cell responses to AZD1222 COVID-19 vaccine. Whole-study findings and limits: Close to half of spike-specific TCRs reportedly recognize unmutated variant regions. There were mostly white British donors and more females than males, and clonal diversity was possibly underestimated. Increased Spike-specific TCR breadth and depth were observed after two AZD1222 doses. Just a handful of people given AZD1222 tested seropositive at baseline.

In regard to this clone: What it binds is unknown.

TCRdb's table, derived via immunoSEQ multiplex PCR, lists solely in-frame clones and lacks some. Of 75,000 to 95,000 clones listed, about 88% are singletons. V was shortened by 0 bases and J by 2 bases, with 14 bases between the two germline ends. In germline, CDR1 is MGHRA, CDR2 YSYEKL. There are 17 residues in the CDR3. This clonotype originated in an adult in good health. The chain couples TRBV4-1 to TRBJ1-5, with D unresolved. The sample in question was peripheral blood, obtained on day 0 of AZD1222 vaccination. The chain's CDR3 is CASSQDRGTVGNQPQHF. The CDR3 DNA follows: TGCGCCAGCAGCCAAGATCGAGGTACAGTGGGCAATCAGCCCCAGCATTTT.